This T cell receptor beta chain was documented in a study of identical twins. One entry per CDR3 protein results from TCRdb running MiXCR on the 5' RACE reads. The sample consists of under 1 million distinct CDR3 sequences, roughly 12% of them appearing once. The CDR3 contains 14 residues. Trimming left V 1 base short and J 13 bases short, with 19 bases between. This clonotype was recorded at least ten times. The data were also submitted as part of a second study, on yellow fever vaccine responses in identical twins.

The rearrangement links TRBV12-3 or TRBV12-4 to TRBJ1-2; D gene ambiguous. Sequencing used PBMCs. The receptor comes from a young woman in good health. The CDR3 nucleotides are TGTGCCAGCAGTTTAGGAATCGGGATCCGAGCGTTCACCTTC. Residues: CASSLGIGIRAFTF.